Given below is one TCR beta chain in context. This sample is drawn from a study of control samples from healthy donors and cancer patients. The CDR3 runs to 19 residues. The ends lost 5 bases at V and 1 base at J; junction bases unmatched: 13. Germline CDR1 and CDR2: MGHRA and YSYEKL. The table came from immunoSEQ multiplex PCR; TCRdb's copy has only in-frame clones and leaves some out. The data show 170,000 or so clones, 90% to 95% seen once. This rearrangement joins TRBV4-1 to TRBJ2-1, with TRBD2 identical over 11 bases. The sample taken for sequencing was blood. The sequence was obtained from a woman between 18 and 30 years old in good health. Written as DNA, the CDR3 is TGCGCCAGCAGCTCCTCTAGCGGGAGGCCCCTCAGTTCCTACAATGAGCAGTTCTTC. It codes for CASSSSSGRPLSSYNEQFF.